The 17 T cell receptor beta chains presented below share a single source sample, sequenced in a study of chemoradiotherapy in HPV16-positive cancers. The method was immunoSEQ multiplex PCR; TCRdb's version includes in-frame clones alone and lacks a portion of them. The sample carries approximately 7,000 clones, around 67% recorded once. Sequenced material: tumor tissue, taken from a patient who underwent chemoradiotherapy. The receptors stem from a human donor with HPV-associated anogenital cancer.

CDR3 in amino acids: CASKTGVREQYF. CDR3 nucleotides: TGCGCCAGCAAGACAGGGGTTCGCGAGCAGTACTTC. The genes are TRBV10-1 and TRBJ2-7, with 8 bases that match TRBD1. This CDR3 has 12 amino acids. Germline V gives CDR1 WNHNN, CDR2 SYGVQD (reference sequence). The junction had 5 bases not matched to a gene; V was cut back by 7 bases and J by 6 bases.

The chain couples TRBV9 to TRBJ1-1, with D possibly matching TRBD1 (5 bases). Germline CDR1 and CDR2: SGDLS and YYNGEE. The CDR3 length is 14 residues. V lost 0 bases, J lost 3 bases, and 9 bases lay in between. Written as DNA, the CDR3 is TGTGCCAGCAGCGTAGCGCAGGGTCACACTGAAGCTTTCTTT. Translating it yields CASSVAQGHTEAFF. The whole variable domain, remainder taken from reference TRBV9 and TRBJ1-1, is DSGVTQTPKHLITATGQRVTLRCSPRSGDLSVYWYQQSLDQGLQFLIQYYNGEERAKGNILERFSAQQFPDLHSELNLSSLELGDSALYFCASSVAQGHTEAFFGQGTRLTVV.

Here the CDR3 DNA reads TGCGCCAGCAGCGGGGACAGTCATCGATCTGGAAACACCATATATTTT. Its protein is CASSGDSHRSGNTIYF. The chain has TRBV5-1 and TRBJ1-3; TRBD1 aligns across 7 bases. The V gene end was trimmed by 4 bases and the J gene end by 1 base; junction bases not matched to a gene: 8. Looked up from germline, CDR1 is SGHRS and CDR2 is YFSETQ. The CDR3 is made up of 16 amino acids.

The chain recombines TRBV6-6 with TRBJ2-1; D unclear. The germline gives CDR1 MNHNY, CDR2 SVGAGI (reference sequence). V lost 6 bases, J lost 0 bases, and 6 bases lay in between. The CDR3 is made up of 13 amino acids. The CDR3 spells CASSPGSYNEQFF. In DNA form, the CDR3 reads TGTGCCAGCAGCCCCGGCTCCTACAATGAGCAGTTCTTC.

The chain carries TRBV7-9 and TRBJ2-7; D gene uncertain. V was cut by 6 bases and J by 3 bases, with 12 bases left in between. The germline V gene encodes CDR1 SEHNR and CDR2 FQNEAQ (reference sequence). This CDR3 spans 13 amino acids. The CDR3 DNA sequence: TGTGCCAGCAGTTTACAGACGAACTACGAGCAGTACTTC. Its protein is CASSLQTNYEQYF.

The rearrangement uses TRBV30 and TRBJ1-6; TRBD1 aligns across 7 bases. This CDR3 is built from 14 residues. V was pared by 2 bases and J by 6 bases, with 4 bases of the junction left unmatched. The V gene's germline CDR1 is GTSNPN and CDR2 SVGIG (reference sequence). CDR3 protein: CAWSRGQLNSPLHF. CDR3 coding DNA: TGTGCCTGGAGTAGGGGGCAACTTAATTCACCCCTCCACTTT.

This clone qualifies as medium-sized (0.01 to 0.1%). The gene calls are TRBV19 and TRBJ2-7; 7 bases are shared with TRBD2. The CDR3 sequence is 13 residues long. The trim removed 3 bases at V and 5 bases at J, leaving 4 bases unmatched. Germline V lookup: CDR1 LNHDA, CDR2 SQIVND (reference sequence). Here the CDR3 DNA reads TGTGCCAGTAGTATTCTCGCGGGAGACGAGCAGTACTTC. Protein: CASSILAGDEQYF.

The chain links TRBV9 to TRBJ1-2, with D perhaps matching TRBD1 (6 bases). This CDR3 has 15 amino acids. In germline, CDR1 is SGDLS, CDR2 YYNGEE. V was shortened by 4 bases and J by 4 bases, with 17 bases between the two germline ends. The CDR3 protein is CASSLFNDRFYGYTF. The CDR3 coding sequence is TGTGCCAGCAGCCTATTTAACGACAGGTTCTATGGCTACACCTTC.

The chain uses TRBV25-1 and TRBJ1-6, with a possible D match to TRBD1 (5 bases). This CDR3 has 14 amino acids. Germline assignment: CDR1 MGHDK and CDR2 SYGVNS. Trimming took off 5 bases at V and 6 bases at J, with 11 bases between the two ends. The CDR3 DNA reads as TGTGCCAGCAGTTTAGGGGCGAGTAATTCACCCCTCCACTTT. Translated, it gives CASSLGASNSPLHF.

This rearrangement joins TRBV9 to TRBJ2-5, with D perhaps being TRBD1 or TRBD2 (5 bases each). The CDR3 contains 16 residues. Germline V gene sequence: CDR1 SGDLS, CDR2 YYNGEE. V was shortened by 3 bases and J by 0 bases, with 15 bases between the two germline ends. The chain's CDR3 is CASSASGTAHQETQYF. CDR3 DNA: TGTGCCAGCAGCGCTTCAGGGACCGCGCACCAAGAGACCCAGTACTTC.

This clone was observed once. This sequence joins TRBV6-1 and TRBJ1-2; 9 bases map to TRBD1. V shed 1 base and J 8 bases; nucleotides not matched to a gene: 2. This CDR3 comprises 13 residues. Germline V gene data show CDR1 as MNHNS and CDR2 as SASEGT. The CDR3 sequence is CASSEGTGVGYTF. The CDR3 bases are TGTGCCAGCAGTGAAGGGACAGGGGTAGGCTACACCTTC.

The rearrangement links TRBV19 to TRBJ2-3; D tentatively fits TRBD1 or TRBD2 (5 bases each). Looked up from germline, CDR1 is LNHDA and CDR2 is SQIVND (reference sequence). CDR3 length: 12 amino acids. V was trimmed by 7 bases and J by 12 bases, leaving 17 bases between them. The CDR3 region is CASMGTLDRQYF. DNA for the CDR3: TGTGCCAGTATGGGGACCCTAGACAGACAGTATTTT.

The gene calls are TRBV5-1 and TRBJ2-5; the D gene could be TRBD1 or TRBD2 (5 bases each). This CDR3 contains 14 residues. V gave up 2 bases and J gave up 0 bases, with 8 bases separating them. Germline V CDR1 and CDR2: SGHRS, YFSETQ. CDR3 coding DNA: TGCGCCAGCAGCTTACAGGACTACCAAGAGACCCAGTACTTC. Translated, it gives CASSLQDYQETQYF.

CDR3 loop: CASSRVGQGGGETQYF. CDR3 in DNA: TGCGCCAGCAGCCGGGTCGGACAGGGAGGCGGAGAGACCCAGTACTTC. The chain couples TRBV5-1 to TRBJ2-5, with 8 bases aligning to TRBD1. Germline V lookup: CDR1 SGHRS, CDR2 YFSETQ. The ends lost 4 bases at V and 4 bases at J; junction bases unmatched: 12. This CDR3 has 16 residues. Variable domain in full (rest from reference TRBV5-1 and TRBJ2-5): KAGVTQTPRYLIKTRGQQVTLSCSPISGHRSVSWYQQTPGQGLQFLFEYFSETQRNKGNFPGRFSGRQFSNSRSEMNVSTLELGDSALYLCASSRVGQGGGETQYFGPGTRLLVL.

The rearrangement links TRBV9 to TRBJ2-2; 9 positions agree with TRBD1. V was pared by 3 bases and J by 7 bases, with 7 bases of the junction left unmatched. Germline V gives CDR1 SGDLS, CDR2 YYNGEE. The CDR3 length is 15 residues. The chain's CDR3 is CASSAGTGLDGELFF. DNA of the CDR3: TGTGCCAGCAGCGCAGGGACAGGGCTCGACGGGGAGCTGTTTTTT.

This chain connects TRBV5-6 to TRBJ2-5; the match to TRBD1 covers 8 bases. V shed 2 bases, J shed 4 bases, and the junction held 10 bases outside the gene matches. Germline CDR1 and CDR2: SGHDT and YYEEEE. CDR3 size: 16 residues. The chain's CDR3 is CASSFPQGASRETQYF. The CDR3 DNA follows: TGTGCCAGCAGCTTTCCCCAGGGGGCGAGTAGAGAGACCCAGTACTTC.

This chain uses TRBV2 with TRBJ2-7, with 9 bases that match TRBD2. Germline V gives CDR1 SNHLY, CDR2 FYNNEI. V shed 2 bases and J 4 bases; nucleotides not matched to a gene: 3. This CDR3 comprises 14 residues. CDR3 nucleotide sequence: TGTGCCAGCAGTGAATCTAGCGGGGTGTACGAGCAGTACTTC. This translates into CASSESSGVYEQYF.